This TCR beta chain was sequenced during a study of shared clonotypes between healthy human individuals. This CDR3 spans 16 amino acids. CDR1 is SNHLY, CDR2 FYNNEI, per germline. V shed 6 bases, J shed 1 base, and the junction held 7 bases outside the gene matches. An even split of each subset's genomic DNA across several immunoSEQ plates was performed. TCRdb keeps only in-frame clones here, not all; method: immunoSEQ multiplex PCR. The sample holds 600,000 to 800,000 clones, 72% seen once. Sequenced: memory CD4+ T cells sorted from blood. Specified subset: CD45RA-negative fraction. This TCR derives from a woman aged 25 to 39 in good health. The chain is built from TRBV2 and TRBJ1-2; 11 bases map to TRBD1. The CDR3 nucleotides read TGTGCCAGCAGACACGGACAGGGGGCAATTAACTATGGCTACACCTTC. It codes for CASRHGQGAINYGYTF.